The 8 T cell receptor beta chains in this list originate from one sample, sequenced in a study of CD8 T cells in ankylosing spondylitis (dated by TCRdb to 2017 to 2019). Their antigens are not known. The receptor library was made with 5' RACE. The sequencing machine was an Illumina HiSeq 2500. TCRdb reworked the public reads: Q25 trimming with fastp, MiXCR clone assembly, productive beta chains retained. Rows are unified per CDR3 protein, each entry keeping the most common DNA and genes. The sample table holds a few hundred thousand distinct CDR3 sequences, of which roughly a sixth were seen once. Over 0.9% of the sample rests with the top ten. Overall study results and their limits: Blood from ankylosing spondylitis patients appeared to be characterized by a TCR beta motif composed of eight highly homologous amino acid variants.

Material: blood, either unsorted or a sorted T cell fraction (not recorded which). These receptor sequences come from a male donor with ankylosing spondylitis.

The rearrangement joins TRBV6-1 to TRBJ1-2; D ambiguous. Trimming removed 5 bases at V and 4 bases at J, with 11 bases between. Germline V gene data show CDR1 as MNHNS and CDR2 as SASEGT. This CDR3 has 13 residues. The CDR3 bases are TGTGCCAGCAGTCAGCCGGGATCCTATGGCTACACCTTC. This codes for CASSQPGSYGYTF.

In this sample, this clonotype turned up a few times. The CDR3 sequence: CATSDRSGTFQETQYF. The CDR3 nucleotides read TGTGCCACCAGTGATCGCTCCGGGACATTCCAAGAGACCCAGTACTTC. The chain recombines TRBV24-1 with TRBJ2-5; D is possibly TRBD1 (6 bases). Trimming left V 3 bases short and J 1 base short, with 14 bases between. The CDR3 is 16 amino acids. Germline CDR1 is KGHDR and CDR2 is SFDVKD.

The chain employs TRBV5-1 and TRBJ2-3; possibly TRBD2 for D (5 bases). The V end was cut by 0 bases, the J end by 2 bases, with 13 bases between. This CDR3 is 16 amino acids long. CDR1 SGHRS and CDR2 YFSETQ come from the germline V gene. The DNA for the CDR3 is TGCGCCAGCAGCTTGGCGGTACCTGACTACACAGATACGCAGTATTTT. It encodes CASSLAVPDYTDTQYF.

The chain uses TRBV20-1 and TRBJ2-2; D is tentatively TRBD1 or TRBD2 (7 bases each). The germline V gene encodes CDR1 DFQATT and CDR2 SNEGSKA (reference sequence). V was clipped by 0 bases and J by 6 bases, with 14 bases between them. This CDR3 spans 15 amino acids. CDR3 amino acids: CSARESRGGPGELFF. Written as DNA, the CDR3 is TGCAGTGCTAGAGAAAGCAGGGGGGGTCCCGGGGAGCTGTTTTTT.

The chain recombines TRBV20-1 with TRBJ2-3, with 8 bases lining up with TRBD2. Germline V gene sequence: CDR1 DFQATT, CDR2 SNEGSKA (reference sequence). J lost 5 bases, V lost 0 bases, and 4 bases had no gene match. This CDR3 region has 14 residues. CDR3 bases: TGCAGTGCTAGAGATGGCCGGGGGGGAGATACGCAGTATTTT. Translated, it gives CSARDGRGGDTQYF.

There are a few counts of this clonotype. V gene TRBV24-1 combines with J gene TRBJ2-7; 9 positions match TRBD2. Germline CDR1 is KGHDR and CDR2 is SFDVKD. Losses at the gene ends were 3 bases for V and 0 bases for J; bases not matched to a gene: 5. The CDR3 runs to 16 residues. The CDR3 protein is CATSDPTSGRSYEQYF. The CDR3 nucleotides are TGTGCCACCAGTGATCCGACTAGCGGACGCTCCTACGAGCAGTACTTC.

This chain joins TRBV7-2 and TRBJ2-3; either TRBD1 or TRBD2 may supply D (6 bases each). V lost 4 bases and J lost 5, with 13 bases in between. CDR1 is SGHTA and CDR2 is FQGNSA in the germline V gene. The CDR3 extends over 14 amino acids. The CDR3 is CASSWRGLEDTQYF. The CDR3 DNA sequence: TGTGCCAGCAGCTGGAGGGGGTTGGAAGATACGCAGTATTTT.

V is TRBV12-3 or TRBV12-4 and J is TRBJ1-1; no reliable D call. Trimming removed 3 bases at V and 8 bases at J, with 13 bases between. This CDR3 spans 13 amino acids. CDR3 loop: CASSFGPLSEAFF. The CDR3 coding sequence is TGTGCCAGCAGTTTTGGACCCCTTTCCGAAGCTTTCTTT.